This T cell receptor beta chain was observed in a study of blood T cells in healthy people across ages. Study-wide results and limits: The recorded TCR beta diversity per million T cells decreased in a roughly linear manner with age.

The junction had 8 bases not matched to a gene; V was cut back by 3 bases and J by 1 base. The CDR3 length is 16 residues. Germline CDR1 and CDR2: SGHTA and FQGNSA. Sample-barcoded 5' priming and a J-beta primer mix drove a second PCR of about 6 to 12 cycles. TCRdb re-called the 5' RACE reads through MiXCR, storing one row per CDR3 protein. Altogether about 1.7 million distinct CDR3 sequences are present, roughly 30% being singletons, with the ten largest covering less than 9.5%. This clonotype was recorded many times. Its matching antigen is unknown. The V gene is TRBV7-2, the J gene TRBJ2-7, with 8 bases identical to TRBD2. This receptor was identified in a woman aged 25 to 39 in good health. The material sequenced was blood. CDR3 sequence reads: CASSFYTAGGSYEQYF. The DNA for the CDR3 is TGTGCCAGCAGCTTTTATACGGCGGGGGGATCCTACGAGCAGTACTTC.